A single T cell receptor (beta chain) is shown here with its context. Antigen unknown. The V and J ends lost 0 bases and 4 bases respectively, with 9 bases between them. The CDR3 extends over 14 amino acids. Germline-derived CDR1 and CDR2 are MGHRA and YSYEKL. Generated by immunoSEQ multiplex PCR, the TCRdb table keeps only in-frame clones and is missing some. The repertoire holds more than 70,000 clones, with approximately 90% as singletons. Patients had blood sampled at baseline and again on cycle 4 day 1 and cycle 7 day 1. This entry is derived from a study of OX40 agonist ivuxolimab in advanced cancers. General study results and limits: With doses of 0.1 to 3.0 mg/kg, CD4+ and CD8+ blood T cells had undergone clonal expansion by week 6. Expanded clones tended on average to be more numerous among CD8+ T cells than CD4+.

This TCR derives from an adult with an advanced solid tumor such as melanoma, head and neck, liver or kidney cancer. The chain has TRBV4-1 and TRBJ1-2; D is uncertain. The material sequenced was CD4+ or CD8+ T cells sorted from blood, taken in a trial of the OX40 agonist ivuxolimab. The CDR3 here is CASSQEGRSYGYTF. CDR3 DNA: TGCGCCAGCAGCCAAGAAGGCAGGTCCTATGGCTACACCTTC.